This TCR beta chain was identified in a study of T-cell memory formation after mild COVID-19. Study summary: TCR clusters were mostly confined to one donor each.

To note about this clonotype: Its target is unknown.

The germline CDR1 and CDR2 sequences are SNHLY and FYNNEI. After removal of 6 bases from V and 10 bases from J, the junction contained 8 bases not matched to a gene. This CDR3 spans 13 amino acids. Study-level points and caveats: Among contracting clones, CD4+ were mainly CM/EM and CD8+ enriched in EMRA. Some SARS-CoV-2-responding clones were already detected in memory before infection.

With constant-segment primers, 5'RACE yielded cDNA libraries of TCR alpha and TCR beta that carried sample barcodes and UMIs. MiXCR, run by TCRdb on the 5' RACE reads, gives a single entry per CDR3 protein. Of over 350,000 distinct CDR3 sequences in the sample, roughly 15% were seen once. Sequences were obtained from PBMCs or a T cell subset sorted from them (not recorded which). The chain joins TRBV2 to TRBJ1-5; 8 bases align to TRBD1. The receptor was derived from a man aged 18 to 29 who had mild COVID-19 (a few samples of this study predate the infection). Cell type and time point are not known. The chain's CDR3 is CASRDRGGGPQHF. The DNA for the CDR3 is TGTGCCAGCAGAGACAGGGGAGGAGGTCCCCAGCATTTT.